Listed here are 16 T cell receptor beta chains from one sample, sequenced in a study of cytomegalovirus exposure and HLA in healthy donors. PCR used 60 Vbeta primers and 13 Jbeta primers. TCRdb keeps only in-frame clones here, not all; method: immunoSEQ multiplex PCR. The data hold 120,000 or so clones, with about 75% observed a single time. Sequencing was performed on PBMCs. These receptors originate from a man in his sixties in good health and CMV-seropositive.

This chain joins TRBV2 and TRBJ2-3; tentatively, D is TRBD2 (6 bases). Germline V gives CDR1 SNHLY, CDR2 FYNNEI. The CDR3 length is 17 residues. The ends were cut back, 4 bases at V and 0 bases at J, with 17 bases in the middle. The CDR3 sequence is CASSGYARGRSTDTQYF. CDR3 DNA: TGTGCCAGCAGTGGGTATGCTAGAGGGAGGAGCACAGATACGCAGTATTTT.

This clone was seen a few times. The chain joins TRBV6-5 to TRBJ2-1, with D possibly matching TRBD1 (6 bases). Germline CDR1 and CDR2: MNHEY and SVGAGI. This CDR3 region has 15 residues. The V end lost 0 bases, the J end lost 4 bases, and 10 bases lay between the germline ends. The CDR3 region is CASSYSLGAYNEQFF. The CDR3 DNA is TGTGCCAGCAGTTACTCCTTGGGGGCTTACAATGAGCAGTTCTTC.

The chain joins TRBV6-1 to TRBJ1-1; the D is unclear. CDR1 is MNHNS, CDR2 SASEGT, per germline. V was pared by 0 bases and J by 0 bases, with 14 bases between. The CDR3 length is 17 residues. The CDR3 region is CASSEATGRILNTEAFF. CDR3 DNA sequence: TGTGCCAGCAGTGAAGCCACGGGGAGGATTCTGAACACTGAAGCTTTCTTT.

The rearrangement uses TRBV4-2 and TRBJ2-7; D is perhaps TRBD2 (6 bases). The length of the CDR3 is 15 residues. With 0 bases removed from V and 2 bases from J, the gap between germline ends came to 11 bases. Germline lookup yields CDR1 LGHNA and CDR2 YNFKEQ. The CDR3 here is CASSQDAAGPYEQYF. The CDR3 DNA follows: TGTGCCAGCAGCCAAGATGCAGCGGGCCCCTACGAGCAGTACTTC.

J is TRBJ2-7 and V is TRBV28; tentatively, D is TRBD2 (6 bases). This CDR3 is built from 14 residues. Germline CDR1 is MDHEN and CDR2 is SYDVKM. Trimming removed 5 bases from V and 0 bases from J, with 11 bases in between. CDR3: CASSMTGSSYEQYF. The CDR3 DNA sequence: TGTGCCAGCAGTATGACCGGGAGCTCCTACGAGCAGTACTTC.

V is TRBV28 and J is TRBJ1-5; unclear D gene. The CDR3 has 12 residues. CDR1 MDHEN and CDR2 SYDVKM come from the germline V gene. V lost 6 bases to trimming and J lost 7 bases, with 10 bases between them. The CDR3 here is CASSEGRQPQHF. Here the CDR3 DNA reads TGTGCCAGCAGCGAAGGGAGGCAGCCCCAGCATTTT. The entire variable domain, with the rest obtained from reference TRBV28 and TRBJ1-5, is as follows: DVKVTQSSRYLVKRTGEKVFLECVQDMDHENMFWYRQDPGLGLRLIYFSYDVKMKEKGDIPEGYSVSREKKERFSLILESASTNQTSMYLCASSEGRQPQHFGDGTRLSIL.

J is TRBJ1-2 and V is TRBV2; perhaps TRBD1 as D (5 bases). V shed 1 base and J shed 4 bases, with 7 bases lying between them. CDR1 SNHLY and CDR2 FYNNEI come from the germline V gene. The CDR3 length is 13 residues. The CDR3: CASSEVTAYGYTF. The DNA for the CDR3 is TGTGCCAGCAGTGAAGTGACAGCCTATGGCTACACCTTC.

The V and J genes are TRBV7-9 and TRBJ2-7; 7 bases line up with TRBD2. The CDR3 contains 15 residues. The V segment lost 2 bases and the J segment 7 bases; nucleotides outside the gene matches: 11. Germline CDR1 and CDR2: SEHNR and FQNEAQ (reference sequence). The CDR3, as DNA: TGTGCCAGCAGCTTACGGGGAGGGCCCATGTGGGAGCAGTACTTC. This gives the protein CASSLRGGPMWEQYF.

This clone appeared once. J is TRBJ1-1 and V is TRBV27, with 8 bases lining up with TRBD1. The V gene's germline CDR1 is MNHEY and CDR2 SMNVEV (reference sequence). V dropped 6 bases and J dropped 6; count of bases not matched to a gene: 15. The CDR3 length is 16 residues. The CDR3 DNA follows: TGTGCCAGCAGGAACGATAGACAGGGGAGGCGGTCTGAAGCTTTCTTT. Its protein is CASRNDRQGRRSEAFF.

As concerns this clone: The same CDR3 arises from other DNA sequences in this sample as well. This chain uses TRBV6-1 with TRBJ2-7; 11 positions agree with TRBD1. Germline assignment: CDR1 MNHNS and CDR2 SASEGT. CDR3 length: 15 residues. Trimming took 3 bases from V and 4 from J; bases not matched to a gene: 5. The CDR3 region is CASSEQDRGPYEQYF. In nucleotides, the CDR3 is TGTGCCAGCAGTGAGCAGGACAGGGGGCCGTACGAGCAGTACTTC.

The CDR3 here is CASSSPYRSYEQYF. The CDR3, as DNA: TGTGCCAGCAGTTCACCCTATCGATCCTACGAGCAGTACTTC. V and J are TRBV28 and TRBJ2-7, with no clear D. Per the germline V gene, CDR1 is MDHEN and CDR2 is SYDVKM. V gave up 4 bases and J gave up 1 base, with 11 bases separating them. This CDR3 has 14 amino acids.

This chain connects TRBV2 to TRBJ1-4, with TRBD1 as a possible D gene (5 bases). Looked up from germline, CDR1 is SNHLY and CDR2 is FYNNEI. Trimming pared 6 bases from V and 5 bases from J, leaving 7 bases between. The CDR3 covers 12 residues. In DNA form, the CDR3 reads TGTGCCAGCAGAAGACAGAATGAAAAACTGTTTTTT. The encoded protein is CASRRQNEKLFF.

This clone has just one count. In DNA form, the CDR3 reads TGTGCCAGCACTAGCGGGACAGGAGGATGGGCCCTCCACTTT. It is translated as CASTSGTGGWALHF. The chain joins TRBV2 to TRBJ1-6; 8 nucleotides align to TRBD1. V was pared by 7 bases and J by 14 bases, with 13 bases of the junction left unmatched. CDR1 is SNHLY and CDR2 is FYNNEI in the germline V gene. The CDR3 loop spans 14 amino acids.

This clone is deemed medium-sized. This chain uses TRBV27 with TRBJ1-2, with 7 bases lining up with TRBD1. The trim removed 6 bases at V and 4 bases at J, leaving 8 bases unmatched. This CDR3 contains 14 residues. CDR1 and CDR2 (germline): MNHEY, SMNVEV (reference sequence). The CDR3 loop is CASSPGTVTYGYTF. The CDR3 nucleotides are TGTGCCAGCAGCCCCGGGACAGTGACCTATGGCTACACCTTC.

This clone was counted only a few times. The gene calls are TRBV5-4 and TRBJ1-1, with D unresolved. Germline V lookup: CDR1 SGHNT, CDR2 YYREEE (reference sequence). The ends were cut back, 4 bases at V and 5 bases at J, with 15 bases in the middle. This CDR3 contains 14 residues. CDR3 sequence: CASSPEVGRTEAFF. The DNA of the CDR3 is TGTGCCAGCAGCCCGGAGGTCGGGAGGACTGAAGCTTTCTTT.

This sequence joins TRBV30 and TRBJ1-4, with TRBD1 matching over 8 bases. V lost 5 bases to trimming and J lost 7 bases; unmatched junction nucleotides: 12. The V gene's germline CDR1 is GTSNPN and CDR2 SVGIG (reference sequence). The CDR3 runs to 15 residues. CDR3 nucleotide sequence: TGTGCCTGGCAGGGGGCGGTGAAAAGGAGTGAAAAACTGTTTTTT. Translated: CAWQGAVKRSEKLFF.